This record concerns one T cell receptor (beta chain) sequence. Its antigen is not known. At the DNA level, this CDR3 is encoded by other sequences in the same sample as well. Per germline, CDR1 SGHRS and CDR2 YFSETQ. The CDR3 is 16 amino acids. V shed 0 bases and J 5 bases; nucleotides not matched to a gene: 6. Generated by immunoSEQ multiplex PCR, the TCRdb table keeps only in-frame clones and is missing some. Among tens of thousands of clones listed, approximately 88% were seen once. Systemic immunosuppression or autoimmune disease history was grounds to exclude patients. The data were obtained in a study of OX40 agonist ivuxolimab in advanced cancers. Study summary: The group had a mean age of around 64 years, ranged from 23 to 79, and was around 82% male. Three patients had partial responses: one hepatocellular carcinoma, two cutaneous melanoma.

General study points: The CD4+ and CD8+ T cells in the blood had expanded clonally by week 6 at 0.1 to 3.0 mg/kg.

This chain joins TRBV5-1 and TRBJ1-4, with TRBD1 matching 8 bases. The sample here was CD4+ or CD8+ T cells sorted from blood, taken in a trial of the OX40 agonist ivuxolimab. The clonotype originates from an adult with an advanced solid tumor such as melanoma, head and neck, liver or kidney cancer. CDR3 protein: CASSLDGQGANEKLFF. The CDR3 coding sequence is TGCGCCAGCAGCTTGGATGGACAGGGAGCCAATGAAAAACTGTTTTTT.